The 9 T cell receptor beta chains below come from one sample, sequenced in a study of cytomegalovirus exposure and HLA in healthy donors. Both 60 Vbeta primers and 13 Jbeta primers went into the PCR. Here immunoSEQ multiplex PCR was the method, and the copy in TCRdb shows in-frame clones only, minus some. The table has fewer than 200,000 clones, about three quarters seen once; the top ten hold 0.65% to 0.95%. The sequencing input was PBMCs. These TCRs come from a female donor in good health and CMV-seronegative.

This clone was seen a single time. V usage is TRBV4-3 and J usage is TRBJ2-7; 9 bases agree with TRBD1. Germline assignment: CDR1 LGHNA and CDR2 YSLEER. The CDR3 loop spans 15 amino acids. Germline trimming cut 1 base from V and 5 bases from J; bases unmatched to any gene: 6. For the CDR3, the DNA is TGCGCCAGCAGCCAAGGGTGGACAGGGGAACACGAGCAGTACTTC. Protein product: CASSQGWTGEHEQYF.

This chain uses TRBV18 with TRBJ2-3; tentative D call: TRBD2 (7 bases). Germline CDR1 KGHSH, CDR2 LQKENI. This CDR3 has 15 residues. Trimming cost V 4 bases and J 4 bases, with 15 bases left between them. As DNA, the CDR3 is TGTGCCAGCTCACGGGGTACGGGGGGCGCAGATACGCAGTATTTT. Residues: CASSRGTGGADTQYF.

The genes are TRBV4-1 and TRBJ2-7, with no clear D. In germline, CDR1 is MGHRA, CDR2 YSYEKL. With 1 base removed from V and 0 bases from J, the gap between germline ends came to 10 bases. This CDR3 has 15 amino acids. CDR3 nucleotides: TGCGCCAGCAGCCAAGGGTTTCCCAGCTCCTACGAGCAGTACTTC. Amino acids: CASSQGFPSSYEQYF.

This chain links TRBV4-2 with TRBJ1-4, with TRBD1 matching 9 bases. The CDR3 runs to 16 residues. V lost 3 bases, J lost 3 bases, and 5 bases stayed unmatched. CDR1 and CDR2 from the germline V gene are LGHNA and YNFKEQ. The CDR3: CASSHGDRASNEKLFF. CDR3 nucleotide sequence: TGTGCCAGCAGCCATGGGGACAGGGCCTCTAATGAAAAACTGTTTTTT.

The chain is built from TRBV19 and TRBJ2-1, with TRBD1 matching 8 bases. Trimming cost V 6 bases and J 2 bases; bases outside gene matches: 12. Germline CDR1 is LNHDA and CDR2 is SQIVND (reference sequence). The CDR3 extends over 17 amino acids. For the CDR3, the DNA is TGTGCCAGTAGCCTACCGTGGACAGGGAGGACCTACAATGAGCAGTTCTTC. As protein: CASSLPWTGRTYNEQFF.

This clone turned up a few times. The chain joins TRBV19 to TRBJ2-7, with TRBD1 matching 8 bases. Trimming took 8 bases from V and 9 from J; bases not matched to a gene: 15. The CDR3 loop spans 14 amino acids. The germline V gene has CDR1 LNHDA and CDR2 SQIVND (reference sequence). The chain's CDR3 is CASCPGRDRCLQYF. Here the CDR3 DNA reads TGTGCCAGTTGCCCCGGGCGGGACAGGTGCTTGCAGTACTTC. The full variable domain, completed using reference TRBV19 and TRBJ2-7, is DGGITQSPKYLFRKEGQNVTLSCEQNLNHDAMYWYRQDPGQGLRLIYYSQIVNDFQKGDIAEGYSVSREKKESFPLTVTSAQKNPTAFYLCASCPGRDRCLQYFGPGTRLTVT.

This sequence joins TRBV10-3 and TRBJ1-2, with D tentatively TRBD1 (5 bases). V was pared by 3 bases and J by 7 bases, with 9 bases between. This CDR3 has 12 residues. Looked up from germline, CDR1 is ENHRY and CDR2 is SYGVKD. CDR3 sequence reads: CAISDRASGYTF. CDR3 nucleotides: TGTGCCATCAGTGACAGGGCCTCTGGCTACACCTTC.

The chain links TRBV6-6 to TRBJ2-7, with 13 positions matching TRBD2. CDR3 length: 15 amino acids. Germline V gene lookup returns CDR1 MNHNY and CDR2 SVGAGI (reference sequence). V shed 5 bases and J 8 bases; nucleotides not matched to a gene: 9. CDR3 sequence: CASSTGGLAGDKQYF. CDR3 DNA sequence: TGTGCCAGCAGTACCGGCGGACTAGCGGGAGATAAGCAGTACTTC.

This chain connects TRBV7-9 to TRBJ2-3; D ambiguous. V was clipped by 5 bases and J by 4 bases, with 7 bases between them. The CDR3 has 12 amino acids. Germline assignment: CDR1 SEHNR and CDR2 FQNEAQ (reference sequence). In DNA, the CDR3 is TGTGCCAGCAGCCTTATATCAGATACGCAGTATTTT. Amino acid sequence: CASSLISDTQYF.